A single sample is the source of the 15 T cell receptor beta chains below, sequenced in a study of blood T cell repertoires in COVID-19. Some clones are missing from TCRdb's copy, which holds only in-frame ones; the method was immunoSEQ multiplex PCR. The data show 250,000 or so clones, with roughly four fifths seen just once and 4.7% held by the top ten. Sequenced material: peripheral blood. Receptors originate from a woman in her seventies with acute or convalescent COVID-19.

This clone was seen a handful of times. V gene TRBV7-2 combines with J gene TRBJ2-4; D unresolved. CDR3 length: 14 residues. Trimming stripped 5 bases from V and 7 bases from J, with 15 bases between. The germline CDR1 and CDR2 sequences are SGHTA and FQGNSA. This CDR3 reads CASSPRYLSNIQYF. The DNA for the CDR3 is TGTGCCAGCAGCCCTCGGTACCTGTCTAACATTCAGTACTTC.

This clone has just a few counts. The chain employs TRBV19 and TRBJ2-5, with 7 bases that match TRBD1. The V gene's germline CDR1 is LNHDA and CDR2 SQIVND (reference sequence). V lost 3 bases to trimming and J lost 3 bases; unmatched junction nucleotides: 1. CDR3 size: 13 residues. The CDR3 region has the DNA TGTGCCAGTAGTATTCAGGGGGAAGAGACCCAGTACTTC. Its translation is CASSIQGEETQYF.

The J gene is TRBJ1-2, the V gene TRBV28; TRBD1 is a possible D gene (6 bases). CDR1 is MDHEN, CDR2 SYDVKM, per germline. This CDR3 is built from 14 residues. V lost 2 bases and J 4 bases, leaving 11 bases between the germline ends. The CDR3 nucleotides read TGTGCCAGCAGTTTAGGGGGCCACCCCTATGGCTACACCTTC. This gives the protein CASSLGGHPYGYTF.

The chain carries TRBV7-8 and TRBJ1-1, with 7 bases lining up with TRBD1. The CDR3 is 15 residues long. The germline V gene encodes CDR1 SGHVS and CDR2 FQNEAQ. Trimming took 7 bases from V and 4 from J; bases not matched to a gene: 12. The CDR3 DNA sequence: TGTGCCAGCACCATTATGGGACAGATACTCACTGAAGCTTTCTTT. Encoded protein: CASTIMGQILTEAFF.

This clone was seen more than once but under ten times. The V gene is TRBV19, the J gene TRBJ1-1; a weak D match, TRBD1 (5 bases). V was clipped by 3 bases and J by 0 bases, with 14 bases between them. This CDR3 has 16 amino acids. CDR1 is LNHDA and CDR2 is SQIVND in the germline V gene (reference sequence). In DNA, the CDR3 is TGTGCCAGTAGTATTGGGGCCGGGCTAATGAACACTGAAGCTTTCTTT. Translation: CASSIGAGLMNTEAFF. The variable domain in full, completed from reference TRBV19 and TRBJ1-1, reads DGGITQSPKYLFRKEGQNVTLSCEQNLNHDAMYWYRQDPGQGLRLIYYSQIVNDFQKGDIAEGYSVSREKKESFPLTVTSAQKNPTAFYLCASSIGAGLMNTEAFFGQGTRLTVV.

The chain recombines TRBV30 with TRBJ2-7; D is possibly TRBD2 (7 bases). CDR3 length: 14 residues. V dropped 0 bases and J dropped 3 bases, with 12 bases sitting between them. Germline lookup yields CDR1 GTSNPN and CDR2 SVGIG (reference sequence). Here the CDR3 DNA reads TGTGCCTGGAGTGTACAGGGAGGGAACTACGAGCAGTACTTC. Protein: CAWSVQGGNYEQYF.

J is TRBJ1-2 and V is TRBV10-2; the match to TRBD1 covers 10 bases. Trimming removed 8 bases from V and 6 bases from J; junction bases left unmatched: 9. The CDR3 extends over 14 amino acids. Germline V gene sequence: CDR1 WSHSY, CDR2 SAAADI. This CDR3 reads CASRQGTGVDGYTF. The CDR3, as DNA: TGCGCCAGCCGCCAGGGGACAGGGGTCGATGGCTACACCTTC.

This chain connects TRBV5-1 to TRBJ2-7, with D possibly being TRBD2 (5 bases). Trimming pared 2 bases from V and 5 bases from J, leaving 14 bases between. Germline CDR1 SGHRS, CDR2 YFSETQ. The CDR3 loop spans 14 amino acids. The CDR3 loop reads CASSLRGLLHEQYF. CDR3 sequence (DNA): TGCGCCAGCAGCTTAAGAGGGCTCCTGCACGAGCAGTACTTC.

The CDR3 coding sequence is TGTGCCAGTAGAATTAGTCGGGGAACTGAAGCTTTCTTT. Translated, it gives CASRISRGTEAFF. This chain uses TRBV19 with TRBJ1-1; no firm D call. This CDR3 spans 13 amino acids. The V end was cut by 6 bases, the J end by 5 bases, with 13 bases between. In germline, CDR1 is LNHDA, CDR2 SQIVND (reference sequence).

This chain links TRBV5-1 with TRBJ2-2, with D perhaps TRBD2 (5 bases). Trimming stripped 0 bases from V and 4 bases from J, with 7 bases between. Germline loops: CDR1 SGHRS, CDR2 YFSETQ. There are 14 residues in the CDR3. CDR3 nucleotide sequence: TGCGCCAGCAGCTTGGTGGCGGGCACCGGGGAGCTGTTTTTT. Amino acids: CASSLVAGTGELFF.

V and J are TRBV4-3 and TRBJ2-1, with 9 bases lining up with TRBD2. This CDR3 is 16 amino acids long. Germline V CDR1 and CDR2: LGHNA, YSLEER. With 3 bases clipped from V and 4 bases from J, the junction kept 7 bases outside the gene matches. CDR3 coding DNA: TGCGCCAGCAGCCATTATAGCGGGGGAAAGTACAATGAGCAGTTCTTC. It translates to CASSHYSGGKYNEQFF.

This chain connects TRBV6-5 to TRBJ1-2; D call uncertain. CDR3 size: 16 residues. V lost 2 bases and J 7 bases, leaving 20 bases between the germline ends. The germline V gene has CDR1 MNHEY and CDR2 SVGAGI. CDR3 sequence: CASSYQRSRSPSGYTF. The CDR3, as DNA: TGTGCCAGCAGTTACCAAAGGTCCAGGTCTCCAAGTGGCTACACCTTC.

V is TRBV19 and J is TRBJ2-7, with D uncertain. The CDR3 has 14 residues. V dropped 5 bases and J dropped 0 bases, with 11 bases sitting between them. CDR1 LNHDA and CDR2 SQIVND come from the germline V gene (reference sequence). The CDR3 reads CASSPEAYSYEQYF. The CDR3 coding sequence is TGTGCCAGTAGTCCCGAGGCATACTCCTACGAGCAGTACTTC.

V is TRBV6-2 or TRBV6-3 and J is TRBJ1-4, with TRBD1 identical over 9 bases. The V gene end was trimmed by 5 bases and the J gene end by 7 bases; junction bases not matched to a gene: 5. The CDR3 length is 14 residues. Germline CDR1 is MNHEY and CDR2 is SVGEGT. In nucleotides, the CDR3 is TGTGCCAGCAGTACAGGGGGCGCGGGTGAAAAACTGTTTTTT. It codes for CASSTGGAGEKLFF.

V is TRBV11-2 and J is TRBJ2-3; TRBD2 is a possible D gene (5 bases). Germline CDR1 and CDR2: SGHAT and FQNNGV. With 5 bases removed from V and 3 bases from J, the gap between germline ends came to 12 bases. The CDR3 loop spans 14 amino acids. CDR3 sequence reads: CASSTGSWTDTQYF. The CDR3 nucleotides are TGTGCCAGCAGCACGGGGAGTTGGACAGATACGCAGTATTTT.